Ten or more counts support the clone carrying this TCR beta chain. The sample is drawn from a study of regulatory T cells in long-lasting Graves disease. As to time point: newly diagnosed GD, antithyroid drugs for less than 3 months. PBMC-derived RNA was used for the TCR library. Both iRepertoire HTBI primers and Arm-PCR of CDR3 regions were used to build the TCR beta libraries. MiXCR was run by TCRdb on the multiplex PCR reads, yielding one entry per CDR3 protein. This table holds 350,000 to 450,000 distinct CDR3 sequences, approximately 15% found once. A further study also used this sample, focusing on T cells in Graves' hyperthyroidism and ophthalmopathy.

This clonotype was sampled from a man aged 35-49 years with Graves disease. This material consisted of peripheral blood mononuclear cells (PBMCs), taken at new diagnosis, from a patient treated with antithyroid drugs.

The CDR3 protein is CASTEDRNTEAFF. CDR3 DNA: TGTGCCAGCACCGAAGACAGAAACACTGAAGCTTTCTTT. This chain joins TRBV2 and TRBJ1-1; possible D gene TRBD1, 5 bases. V lost 7 bases, J lost 2 bases, and 11 bases lay in between. CDR3 length equals 13 residues. Germline loops: CDR1 SNHLY, CDR2 FYNNEI.